One and the same sample provided the 22 T cell receptor beta chains below, sequenced in a study of T cell changes during pregnancy in multiple sclerosis. TCRdb's table, derived via immunoSEQ multiplex PCR, lists solely in-frame clones and lacks some. In the table there are around 69,000 clones, about 90% of which are singletons. Here the sequenced sample was peripheral blood, taken in the second trimester of pregnancy. The source of these receptors is a female donor in good health, enrolled as a control in a pregnancy study.

J is TRBJ2-2 and V is TRBV10-3; D is possibly TRBD2 (7 bases). Germline CDR1 and CDR2: ENHRY and SYGVKD. V was clipped by 5 bases and J by 5 bases, with 12 bases between them. The CDR3 runs 14 residues. For the CDR3, the DNA is TGTGCCATCAGTTTCAGGGGAGGGACCGGGGAGCTGTTTTTT. Translating gives CAISFRGGTGELFF.

The chain couples TRBV9 to TRBJ2-7, with 11 nucleotides matching TRBD2. CDR1 is SGDLS and CDR2 is YYNGEE in the germline V gene. The CDR3 contains 16 residues. The J segment lost 3 bases and the V segment lost 3 bases, leaving 8 bases of the junction unmatched. The CDR3 DNA follows: TGTGCCAGCAGCGAGGAAGCGGGACTAGCGGTCTACGAGCAGTACTTC. Residues: CASSEEAGLAVYEQYF.

The V and J genes are TRBV5-4 and TRBJ2-5; TRBD2 is a possible D gene (6 bases). The V end lost 4 bases, the J end lost 5 bases, and 21 bases lay between the germline ends. Germline V CDR1 and CDR2: SGHNT, YYREEE (reference sequence). The CDR3 spans 16 residues. CDR3 residues: CASSDAHAGRRETQYF. CDR3 in DNA: TGTGCCAGCAGCGATGCACATGCAGGGAGGCGGGAGACCCAGTACTTC.

The V and J genes are TRBV15 and TRBJ1-1; D is unresolved. The length of the CDR3 is 15 residues. The ends were cut back, 5 bases at V and 0 bases at J, with 13 bases in the middle. CDR1 is LNHNV and CDR2 is YYDKDF in the germline V gene (reference sequence). The CDR3 reads CATSLRRGLNTEAFF. The CDR3 nucleotides read TGTGCCACCAGCCTCCGTCGAGGCTTGAACACTGAAGCTTTCTTT.

The sample holds one count of this clone. The J gene is TRBJ2-7, the V gene TRBV28; TRBD1 might be the D (7 bases). This CDR3 region has 13 residues. Between the trimmed V and J ends, which lost 6 bases and 3 bases, there was a span of 12 bases. Germline V gene sequence: CDR1 MDHEN, CDR2 SYDVKM. The CDR3 region has the DNA TGTGCCAGCAGGCGGGACAGCCTCTACGAGCAGTACTTC. It specifies CASRRDSLYEQYF.

The CDR3 is CASSSAGATEAFF. In nucleotides, the CDR3 is TGCGCCAGCAGCTCTGCAGGGGCCACTGAAGCTTTCTTT. This chain connects TRBV5-1 to TRBJ1-1, with D maybe TRBD1 (6 bases). The V gene's germline CDR1 is SGHRS and CDR2 YFSETQ. The CDR3 loop spans 13 amino acids. The germline V and J ends were trimmed by 3 bases and 4 bases, with 10 bases remaining between them. The variable domain in full, completed from reference TRBV5-1 and TRBJ1-1, reads KAGVTQTPRYLIKTRGQQVTLSCSPISGHRSVSWYQQTPGQGLQFLFEYFSETQRNKGNFPGRFSGRQFSNSRSEMNVSTLELGDSALYLCASSSAGATEAFFGQGTRLTVV.

V and J are TRBV18 and TRBJ1-4, with 7 positions matching TRBD1. Germline V gene lookup returns CDR1 KGHSH and CDR2 LQKENI. The ends lost 1 base at V and 3 bases at J; junction bases unmatched: 8. The CDR3 consists of 17 residues. The CDR3 protein is CASSPLGRQGANEKLFF. For the CDR3, the DNA is TGTGCCAGCTCACCACTAGGCCGACAGGGCGCTAATGAAAAACTGTTTTTT.

The chain couples TRBV28 to TRBJ2-2, with 7 bases that match TRBD1. The CDR3 is made up of 16 amino acids. Germline CDR1 MDHEN, CDR2 SYDVKM. V trimming: 6 bases; J trimming: 9 bases; junction bases outside the gene matches: 16. The CDR3 reads CASSRTGAKEGWELFF. CDR3 DNA sequence: TGTGCCAGCAGCCGAACAGGGGCGAAGGAAGGGTGGGAGCTGTTTTTT.

The V gene is TRBV27, the J gene TRBJ2-5; TRBD1 matches at 9 bases. Germline CDR1 is MNHEY and CDR2 is SMNVEV (reference sequence). Trimming cost V 0 bases and J 5 bases; bases outside gene matches: 7. This CDR3 contains 16 residues. CDR3 DNA sequence: TGTGCCAGCAGTTTATCTAGACAGGGGGTAGGCGAGACCCAGTACTTC. Translation: CASSLSRQGVGETQYF.

This clone was detected once. This chain links TRBV5-1 with TRBJ2-7, with TRBD1 identical over 11 bases. Per the germline V gene, CDR1 is SGHRS and CDR2 is YFSETQ. V shed 0 bases and J 5 bases; nucleotides not matched to a gene: 1. CDR3 size: 14 residues. Here the CDR3 reads CASSLGTGGDEQYF. CDR3 DNA sequence: TGCGCCAGCAGCTTGGGGACAGGGGGCGACGAGCAGTACTTC.

This clone was detected once. The chain joins TRBV11-2 to TRBJ2-5; no reliable D call. V dropped 3 bases and J dropped 3 bases, with 2 bases sitting between them. The CDR3 is 11 amino acids. Germline-derived CDR1 and CDR2 are SGHAT and FQNNGV. CDR3 amino acids: CASSFKETQYF. CDR3 in DNA: TGTGCCAGCAGCTTCAAAGAGACCCAGTACTTC.

The V and J genes are TRBV5-4 and TRBJ2-7; TRBD1 matches at 11 bases. The V gene end was trimmed by 6 bases and the J gene end by 5 bases; junction bases not matched to a gene: 10. The CDR3 has 15 amino acids. CDR1 is SGHNT and CDR2 is YYREEE in the germline V gene (reference sequence). The CDR3 bases are TGTGCCAGCAACCGGGGACAGGGGGGAATCAACGAGCAGTACTTC. It translates to CASNRGQGGINEQYF.

The chain recombines TRBV7-9 with TRBJ1-1, with 7 nucleotides matching TRBD1. Germline-derived CDR1 and CDR2 are SEHNR and FQNEAQ (reference sequence). This CDR3 spans 15 amino acids. The ends lost 3 bases at V and 1 base at J; junction bases unmatched: 5. The CDR3 coding sequence is TGTGCCAGCAGCTTTCCCGGGACAGAGAACACTGAAGCTTTCTTT. Its protein is CASSFPGTENTEAFF.

The chain combines TRBV6-5 with TRBJ1-2; D is unclear. V lost 4 bases, J lost 4 bases, and 10 bases lay in between. CDR1 is MNHEY, CDR2 SVGAGI, per germline. The CDR3 has 13 residues. The CDR3, as DNA: TGTGCCAGCAGTTTTGCGGGGAGCTATGGCTACACCTTC. This sequence encodes CASSFAGSYGYTF.

The rearrangement links TRBV5-1 to TRBJ2-5; 10 bases fit TRBD2. The J segment lost 1 base and the V segment lost 4 bases, leaving 7 bases of the junction unmatched. The germline V gene encodes CDR1 SGHRS and CDR2 YFSETQ. The CDR3 extends over 16 amino acids. The CDR3 spells CASSGGLAVTQETQYF. The CDR3 DNA reads TGCGCCAGCAGCGGCGGACTAGCGGTTACCCAAGAGACCCAGTACTTC.

CDR3 sequence reads: CASTPSDLTYNEQFF. DNA for the CDR3: TGCGCCAGCACGCCTTCAGATCTTACCTACAATGAGCAGTTCTTC. This chain joins TRBV10-2 and TRBJ2-1, with D unresolved. Trimming stripped 7 bases from V and 2 bases from J, with 15 bases between. The CDR3 runs 15 residues. The germline CDR1 and CDR2 sequences are WSHSY and SAAADI.

The rearrangement joins TRBV10-3 to TRBJ1-2; TRBD1 aligns across 8 bases. Losses at the gene ends were 6 bases for V and 0 bases for J; bases not matched to a gene: 9. This CDR3 spans 16 amino acids. CDR1 ENHRY and CDR2 SYGVKD come from the germline V gene. The CDR3 bases are TGTGCCATCAGGGAGGGGACAGGAACAACTAACTATGGCTACACCTTC. Translation gives CAIREGTGTTNYGYTF.

The rearrangement joins TRBV19 to TRBJ2-7; perhaps TRBD1 as D (5 bases). The CDR3 is made up of 15 amino acids. V lost 1 base to trimming and J lost 1 base, with 11 bases between them. Germline-derived CDR1 and CDR2 are LNHDA and SQIVND (reference sequence). In nucleotides, the CDR3 is TGTGCCAGTAGTATAGTCGCCCAGGGTTCCTACGAGCAGTACTTC. As protein: CASSIVAQGSYEQYF.

This clone was found once. This chain uses TRBV28 with TRBJ2-1; D possibly corresponds to TRBD2 (5 bases). V dropped 7 bases and J dropped 3 bases, with 13 bases sitting between them. The CDR3 is 14 amino acids. From germline, CDR1 is MDHEN and CDR2 SYDVKM. CDR3 loop: CASIRGPYYNEQFF. In DNA form, the CDR3 reads TGTGCCAGCATCCGCGGGCCCTACTACAATGAGCAGTTCTTC.

The genes are TRBV29-1 and TRBJ2-2, with TRBD1 matching 9 bases. CDR3 size: 13 residues. Germline values: CDR1 SQVTM, CDR2 ANQGSEA. The trim removed 6 bases at V and 6 bases at J, leaving 5 bases unmatched. The CDR3 nucleotides read TGCAGCGTGACAGGGGGGCGGGCCGGGGAGCTGTTTTTT. Residues: CSVTGGRAGELFF.

This chain links TRBV28 with TRBJ2-7; D gene uncertain. This CDR3 has 16 residues. V lost 3 bases and J lost 4, with 19 bases in between. CDR1 and CDR2 from the germline V gene are MDHEN and SYDVKM. The DNA for the CDR3 is TGTGCCAGCAGTTTTCCCCTTAGGAGAGAGCAGTACGAGCAGTACTTC. It translates to CASSFPLRREQYEQYF. The full variable domain, completed using reference TRBV28 and TRBJ2-7, is DVKVTQSSRYLVKRTGEKVFLECVQDMDHENMFWYRQDPGLGLRLIYFSYDVKMKEKGDIPEGYSVSREKKERFSLILESASTNQTSMYLCASSFPLRREQYEQYFGPGTRLTVT.

The gene calls are TRBV6-5 and TRBJ1-6; TRBD1 aligns across 8 bases. Per germline, CDR1 MNHEY and CDR2 SVGAGI. This CDR3 is 14 amino acids long. V dropped 6 bases and J dropped 10; count of bases not matched to a gene: 8. CDR3 nucleotides: TGTGCCAGCAGATTTGGACAGGGAGGCTCACCCCTCCACTTT. This translates into CASRFGQGGSPLHF.